The sequence of this T cell receptor beta chain was determined in a study of radiation and T cells in renal cell carcinoma. Study-wide background: Nephrectomy followed 15 Gy stereotactic body radiation by 4 weeks. Broader study findings: Top tumor clonotypes rose in blood 2 weeks post-radiation, then contracted.

Sequencing was performed with immunoSEQ multiplex PCR; in TCRdb, only in-frame clones are kept and a portion is missing. In the table there are about 130,000 clones, 65% to 85% of which are singletons. The V gene lost 6 bases and the J gene lost 3 bases, with 15 bases spanning the gap. CDR1 is SGHTA and CDR2 is FQGNSA in the germline V gene. The CDR3 loop spans 15 amino acids. The time point was: blood 2 weeks post-SBRT. The treatment was: 15 Gy SBRT to primary tumor, nephrectomy 4 weeks later. After SBRT, blood was collected at 2 and 4 weeks, plus baseline. Clear cell pathology was present in this patient's renal cell carcinoma. Points on this clone: Its specificity is not known.

The sequence derives from a man between 45 and 60 years old with renal cell carcinoma. The specimen comprised blood, sampled from a patient whose treatment included radiotherapy and nephrectomy. The rearrangement joins TRBV7-2 to TRBJ2-1; D perhaps matches TRBD1 (5 bases). The CDR3 sequence: CASRLNPDSYNEQFF. CDR3 bases: TGTGCCAGCAGGTTAAATCCCGACAGCTACAATGAGCAGTTCTTC.